The rows below give T cell receptor beta chains drawn from one sample of a study of cytomegalovirus exposure and HLA in healthy donors. Generated by immunoSEQ multiplex PCR, the TCRdb table keeps only in-frame clones and is missing some. Here the sample spans more than 150,000 clones, approximately 79% being singletons. Sequencing input: PBMCs. These receptors all come from a man aged 45-65 years in good health and CMV-seropositive. Each CDR3 is given with its conserved first and last residue. Fields, in order: V gene, J gene, D gene, clone size, CDR3 DNA, CDR3 protein. A D gene is named only where the DNA matches it firmly. Size values are once, few and many counts, or a class for expanded clones, and some rows have none.

TRBV4-1,TRBJ1-2,-,-,TGCGCCAGCAGCCAAGATCCGGTCGCAAATGGCTACACCTTC,CASSQDPVANGYTF
TRBV2,TRBJ2-3,-,few,TGTGCCAGCAGCCCCAACACAGATACGCAGTATTTT,CASSPNTDTQYF
TRBV6-5,TRBJ1-2,TRBD1,once,TGTGCCAGCAGTTATGGGGCCGCGACAGGGTACTATGGCTACACCTTC,CASSYGAATGYYGYTF
TRBV10-2,TRBJ2-1,TRBD2,-,TGCGCCACCCTCCTTCGGTCCGGGGGGAGCTCCTACAATGAGCAGTTCTTC,CATLLRSGGSSYNEQFF
TRBV7-9,TRBJ2-1,TRBD2,-,TGTGCCAGCAGCTTTACTAGCGGGGGGACCTACAATGAGCAGTTCTTC,CASSFTSGGTYNEQFF
TRBV5-6,TRBJ2-7,TRBD1,-,TGTGCCAGCAGCTCGGGACAGGGTTTTACCTACGAGCAGTACTTC,CASSSGQGFTYEQYF
TRBV30,TRBJ2-3,-,-,TGTGCCTGGAGTGGAAACAGGGTGGCAGATACGCAGTATTTT,CAWSGNRVADTQYF
TRBV7-3,TRBJ2-2,TRBD2,-,TGTGCCAGCAGCCCCCGACTAGCTCTAAACACCGGGGAGCTGTTTTTT,CASSPRLALNTGELFF
TRBV7-2,TRBJ2-5,TRBD2,-,TGTGCCAGCACCTTACTCCCGGGACTAGCGAAAGAGACCCAGTACTTC,CASTLLPGLAKETQYF
TRBV6-5,TRBJ2-5,-,once,TGTGCCAGCAGTAGAGACAGGGACTTGGAGACCCAGTACTTC,CASSRDRDLETQYF
TRBV10-3,TRBJ1-2,-,-,TGTGCCATCAGCGAGACAGGTTGCTGCTTCCCAGCTAACTATGGCTACACCTTC,CAISETGCCFPANYGYTF
TRBV7-8,TRBJ2-2,-,-,TGTGCCAGCAGCTTAGACAGGGGAGGCACCGGGGAGCTGTTTTTT,CASSLDRGGTGELFF
TRBV2,TRBJ2-5,TRBD2,-,TGTGCCAGCAGTGACCCTAGCGGTAGAGAGACCCAGTACTTC,CASSDPSGRETQYF
TRBV19,TRBJ1-2,TRBD1,-,TGTGCCAGTAGTCCACAGGGGGCGCAGGGCTACACCTTC,CASSPQGAQGYTF
TRBV2,TRBJ2-5,-,-,TGTGCCAGCACTAGCGACAGTCCCAGGGCCCAGTACTTC,CASTSDSPRAQYF
TRBV10-3,TRBJ2-7,-,-,TGTGCCATCAAGGGACAAGATAATTACGAGCAGTACTTC,CAIKGQDNYEQYF
TRBV6-5,TRBJ1-6,TRBD1,-,TGTGCCACCCAGGGGGTTCAGGGGGCTGTTTCACCCCTCCACTTT,CATQGVQGAVSPLHF
TRBV6-1,TRBJ1-2,-,-,TGTGCCAGCAGCGAACCCGGGACTGGCTATGGCTACACCTTC,CASSEPGTGYGYTF
TRBV4-1,TRBJ2-1,-,few,TGCGCCAGCAGCCAGCCCTCCCGACAGAAAAGCTCCTACAATGAGCAGTTCTTC,CASSQPSRQKSSYNEQFF
TRBV7-9,TRBJ2-7,TRBD1,-,TGTGCCAGCAGCTTAGGTGGGACAGGGGGGAACGAGCAGTACTTC,CASSLGGTGGNEQYF
TRBV5-1,TRBJ2-1,TRBD2,-,TGCGCCAGCAGCTCTAGCGGGCAGAGCTCCTACAATGAGCAGTTCTTC,CASSSSGQSSYNEQFF
TRBV10-2,TRBJ2-1,-,-,TGCGCCAGCAGTGAGAAACTTGAGTACAATGAGCAGTTCTTC,CASSEKLEYNEQFF
TRBV6-4,TRBJ1-5,-,-,TGTGCCAGCAGTGTTGAGCAGGGCGATCAGCCCCAGCATTTT,CASSVEQGDQPQHF
TRBV28,TRBJ1-1,-,once,TGTGCCAGCAGTCCAGGCCAATATTCGAAGACTGAAGCTTTCTTT,CASSPGQYSKTEAFF
TRBV25-1,TRBJ1-5,-,-,TGTGCCAGCAGGATTTTCCCGCTTATGCAGTTAAATCAGCCCCAGCATTTT,CASRIFPLMQLNQPQHF
TRBV19,TRBJ2-3,TRBD2,-,TGTGCCAGTAGCGAGCGGGGGCACACAGATACGCAGTATTTT,CASSERGHTDTQYF
TRBV4-2,TRBJ1-1,-,-,TGTGCCAGCAGCCAAGACGGGGGGCGAGGCACTGAAGCTTTCTTT,CASSQDGGRGTEAFF
TRBV10-1,TRBJ2-3,TRBD2,once,TGCGCCAGCAACATACCCGGACTAGCGGGGGCTCTAGGGACGCAGTATTTT,CASNIPGLAGALGTQYF
TRBV9,TRBJ1-1,-,-,TGTGCCAGCAGCGTTCAAACAGGCATGAACACTGAAGCTTTCTTT,CASSVQTGMNTEAFF
TRBV7-9,TRBJ2-3,-,once,TGTGCCAGCAGCGCCGGGACTTCAGATACGCAGTATTTT,CASSAGTSDTQYF
TRBV10-2,TRBJ1-2,-,-,TGCGCCAGCCGCGAGTTTACAGTACATGGCTACACCTTC,CASREFTVHGYTF
TRBV4-1,TRBJ2-6,TRBD2,-,TGCGCCAGCAGCCAGGCTAGCGGGGCCAGCTCTGGGGCCAACGTCCTGACTTTC,CASSQASGASSGANVLTF
TRBV6-6,TRBJ2-7,-,-,TGTGCCAGCAGCCCCGGGGACGAGCAGTACTTC,CASSPGDEQYF
TRBV6-1,TRBJ2-1,-,-,TGTGCCAGCATCTTACACAGAGGGAGTGAGCAGTTCTTC,CASILHRGSEQFF
TRBV5-8,TRBJ1-5,-,-,TGTGCCAGCAGCTTGTCAGGGGATAGCAATCAGCCCCAGCATTTT,CASSLSGDSNQPQHF
TRBV2,TRBJ2-7,-,-,TGTGCCAGCAGTGAAGCGAGAGGTTTCCAGTACTTC,CASSEARGFQYF
TRBV4-3,TRBJ2-1,TRBD2,-,TGCGCCAGCAGCCAAGATTCTAGCGGGGGGAGGCAGTTCTTC,CASSQDSSGGRQFF
TRBV7-9,TRBJ1-2,-,-,TGTGCCAGCAGCTTGGAAGGCGGCTGGGTCTATGGCTACACCTTC,CASSLEGGWVYGYTF
TRBV2,TRBJ2-6,TRBD1,many,TGTGCCAGCAGTCGGAAGGACAGGGGGCGAGTGACTGGGGCCAACGTCCTGACTTTC,CASSRKDRGRVTGANVLTF
TRBV6-1,TRBJ1-1,TRBD1,-,TGTGCCAGCAGTGAAGCGGCCAGGGGGATCACTGAAGCTTTCTTT,CASSEAARGITEAFF
TRBV14,TRBJ2-3,TRBD2,-,TGTGCCAGCAGCCAAGTTAAAGTCGGGAGGGTTGAAGATACGCAGTATTTT,CASSQVKVGRVEDTQYF
TRBV7-2,TRBJ2-1,-,-,TGTGCCAGCAGCTTAGCGTCTACCAATGAGCAGTTCTTC,CASSLASTNEQFF
TRBV15,TRBJ2-7,-,-,TGTGCCACCAGCAGAGCCTCGTTGAGCGAGCAGTACTTC,CATSRASLSEQYF
TRBV7-8,TRBJ2-3,TRBD2,-,TGTGCCAGCACCCCCACTAGCGGGGGGGATCGAGATACGCAGTATTTT,CASTPTSGGDRDTQYF
TRBV7-2,TRBJ1-2,-,-,TGTGCCAGCAGCTTCCCTGGGGGTTGGCAGGGGAACGGCTACACCTTC,CASSFPGGWQGNGYTF